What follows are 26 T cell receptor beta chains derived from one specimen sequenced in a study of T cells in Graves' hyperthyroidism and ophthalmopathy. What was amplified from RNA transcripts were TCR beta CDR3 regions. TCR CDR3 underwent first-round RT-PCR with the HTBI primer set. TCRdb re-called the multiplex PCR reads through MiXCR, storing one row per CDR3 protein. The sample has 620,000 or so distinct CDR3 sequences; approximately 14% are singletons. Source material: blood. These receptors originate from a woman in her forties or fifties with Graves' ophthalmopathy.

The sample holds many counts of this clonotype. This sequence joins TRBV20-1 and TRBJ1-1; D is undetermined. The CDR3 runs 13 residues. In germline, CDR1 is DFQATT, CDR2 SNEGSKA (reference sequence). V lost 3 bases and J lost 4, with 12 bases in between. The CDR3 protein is CSASNLGSTEAFF. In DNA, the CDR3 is TGCAGTGCTAGTAATTTGGGTAGCACTGAAGCTTTCTTT.

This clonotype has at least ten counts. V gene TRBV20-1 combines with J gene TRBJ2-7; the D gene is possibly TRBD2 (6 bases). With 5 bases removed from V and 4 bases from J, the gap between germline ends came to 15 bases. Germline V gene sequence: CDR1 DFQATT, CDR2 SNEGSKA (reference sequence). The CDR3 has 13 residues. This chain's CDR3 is CSAPSGRDYEQYF. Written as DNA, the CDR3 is TGCAGTGCTCCCTCCGGGCGGGATTACGAGCAGTACTTC.

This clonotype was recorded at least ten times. The CDR3 DNA reads as TGCAGTGCTAGTAGCGGGGAGCAGTTCTTC. Translating it yields CSASSGEQFF. The chain links TRBV20-1 to TRBJ2-1; 7 positions match TRBD2. The V gene's germline CDR1 is DFQATT and CDR2 SNEGSKA (reference sequence). After removal of 3 bases from V and 10 bases from J, the junction contained 0 bases not matched to a gene. This CDR3 spans 10 amino acids.

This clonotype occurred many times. The CDR3 DNA sequence: TGTGCCAGCAGTGAAAACCCTACAGGGTACACTGAAGCTTTCTTT. This encodes CASSENPTGYTEAFF. The genes are TRBV6-1 and TRBJ1-1, with a possible D match to TRBD1 (6 bases). The CDR3 totals 15 residues. Germline values: CDR1 MNHNS, CDR2 SASEGT. Trimming took off 2 bases at V and 3 bases at J, with 13 bases between the two ends.

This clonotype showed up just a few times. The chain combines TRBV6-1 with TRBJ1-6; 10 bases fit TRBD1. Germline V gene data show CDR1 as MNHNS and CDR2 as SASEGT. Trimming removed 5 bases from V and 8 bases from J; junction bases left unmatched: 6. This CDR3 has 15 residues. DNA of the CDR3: TGTGCCAGCAGTAATGGGGACAGGGGTTATTCACCCCTCCACTTT. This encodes CASSNGDRGYSPLHF.

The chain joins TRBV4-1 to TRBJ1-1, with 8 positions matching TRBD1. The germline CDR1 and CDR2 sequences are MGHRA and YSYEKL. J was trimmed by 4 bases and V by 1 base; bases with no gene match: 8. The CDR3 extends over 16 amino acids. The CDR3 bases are TGCGCCAGCAGCCAAGTCAGGGGGCAAGGGAGCACTGAAGCTTTCTTT. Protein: CASSQVRGQGSTEAFF.

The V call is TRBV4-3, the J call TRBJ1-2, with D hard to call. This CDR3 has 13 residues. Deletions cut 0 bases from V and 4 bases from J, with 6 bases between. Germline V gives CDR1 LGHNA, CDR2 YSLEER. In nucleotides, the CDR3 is TGCGCCAGCAGCCAAGAGGGCCGCTATGGCTACACCTTC. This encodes CASSQEGRYGYTF.

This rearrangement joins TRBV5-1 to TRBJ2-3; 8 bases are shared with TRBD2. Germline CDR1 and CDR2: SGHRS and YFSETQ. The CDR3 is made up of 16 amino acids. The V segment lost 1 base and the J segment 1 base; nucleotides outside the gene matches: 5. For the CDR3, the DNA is TGCGCCAGCAGCTTGATGCCGGGAGGGGGCACAGATACGCAGTATTTT. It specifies CASSLMPGGGTDTQYF.

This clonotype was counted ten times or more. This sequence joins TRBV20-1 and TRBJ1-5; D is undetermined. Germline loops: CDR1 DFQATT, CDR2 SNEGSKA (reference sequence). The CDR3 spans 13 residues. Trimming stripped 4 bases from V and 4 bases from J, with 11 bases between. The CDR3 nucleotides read TGCAGTGCTACTGACGATCCTAATCAGCCCCAGCATTTT. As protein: CSATDDPNQPQHF.

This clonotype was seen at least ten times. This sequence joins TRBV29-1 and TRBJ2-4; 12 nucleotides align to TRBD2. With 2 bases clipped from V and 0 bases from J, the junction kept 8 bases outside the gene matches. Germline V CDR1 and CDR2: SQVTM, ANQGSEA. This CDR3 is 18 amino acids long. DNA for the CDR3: TGCAGCGTTGAATTCCTAGCGGGAGGGGCCGTAGCCAAAAACATTCAGTACTTC. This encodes CSVEFLAGGAVAKNIQYF.

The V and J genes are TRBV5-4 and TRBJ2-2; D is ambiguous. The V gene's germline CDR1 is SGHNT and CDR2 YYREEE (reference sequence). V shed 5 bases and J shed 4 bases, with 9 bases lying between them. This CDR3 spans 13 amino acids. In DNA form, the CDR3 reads TGTGCCAGCAGTTCGAAGTTCACCGGGGAGCTGTTTTTT. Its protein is CASSSKFTGELFF.

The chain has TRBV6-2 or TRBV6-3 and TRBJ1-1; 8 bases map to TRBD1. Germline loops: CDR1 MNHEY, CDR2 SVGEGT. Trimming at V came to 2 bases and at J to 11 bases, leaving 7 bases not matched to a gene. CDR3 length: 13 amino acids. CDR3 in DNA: TGTGCCAGCAGTTACACCATACAGGGGGAGGCTTTCTTT. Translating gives CASSYTIQGEAFF.

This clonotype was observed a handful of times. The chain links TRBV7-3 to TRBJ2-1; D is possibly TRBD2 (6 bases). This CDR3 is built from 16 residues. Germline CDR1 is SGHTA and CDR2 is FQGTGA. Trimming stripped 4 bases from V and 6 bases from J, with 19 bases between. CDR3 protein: CASSSRSGRLGNEQFF. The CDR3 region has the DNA TGTGCCAGCAGCTCCCGGTCAGGGAGGCTTGGCAATGAGCAGTTCTTC.

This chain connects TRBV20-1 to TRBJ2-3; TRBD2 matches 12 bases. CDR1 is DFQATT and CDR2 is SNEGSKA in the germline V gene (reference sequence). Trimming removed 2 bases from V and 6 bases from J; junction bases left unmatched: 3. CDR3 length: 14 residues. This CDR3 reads CSARLAGGQDTQYF. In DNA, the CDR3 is TGCAGTGCTAGACTAGCGGGAGGGCAGGATACGCAGTATTTT.

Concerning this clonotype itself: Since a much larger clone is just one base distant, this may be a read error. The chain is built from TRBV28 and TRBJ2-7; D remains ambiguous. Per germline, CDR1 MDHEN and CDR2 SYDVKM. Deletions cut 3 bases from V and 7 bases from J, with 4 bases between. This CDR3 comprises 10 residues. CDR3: CASSFREQYF. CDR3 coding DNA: TGTGCCAGCAGTTTTCGGGAGCAGTACTTC.

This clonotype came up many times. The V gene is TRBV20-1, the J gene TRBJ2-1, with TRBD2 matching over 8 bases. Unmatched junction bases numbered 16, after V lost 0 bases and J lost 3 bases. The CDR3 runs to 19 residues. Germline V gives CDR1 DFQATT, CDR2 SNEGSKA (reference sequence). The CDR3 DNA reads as TGCAGTGCTAGAGATCGGGGGGTAGTACTAGCGGAGAACTACAATGAGCAGTTCTTC. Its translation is CSARDRGVVLAENYNEQFF.

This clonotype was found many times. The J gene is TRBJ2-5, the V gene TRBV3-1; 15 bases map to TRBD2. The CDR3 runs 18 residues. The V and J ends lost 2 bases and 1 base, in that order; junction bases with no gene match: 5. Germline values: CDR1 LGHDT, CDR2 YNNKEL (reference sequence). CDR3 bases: TGTGCCAGCAGCCAACCGGGACTAGCGGGAGGTTCCCAAGAGACCCAGTACTTC. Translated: CASSQPGLAGGSQETQYF.

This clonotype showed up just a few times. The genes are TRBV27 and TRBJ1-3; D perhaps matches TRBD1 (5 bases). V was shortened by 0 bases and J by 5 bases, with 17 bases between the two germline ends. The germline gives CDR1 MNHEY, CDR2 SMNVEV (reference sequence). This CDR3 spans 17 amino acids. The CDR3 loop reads CASSLSGVGSRRNTIYF. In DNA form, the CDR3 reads TGTGCCAGCAGTTTATCAGGGGTTGGATCCAGGAGAAACACCATATATTTT.

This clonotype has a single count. CDR3 bases: TGTGCCAGCAGTTTCATACAACAAGAGACCCAGTACTTC. Amino acid sequence: CASSFIQQETQYF. The chain is built from TRBV25-1 and TRBJ2-5; D gene ambiguous. The CDR3 length is 13 residues. CDR1 and CDR2 from the germline V gene are MGHDK and SYGVNS. Trimming left V 5 bases short and J 2 bases short, with 9 bases between.

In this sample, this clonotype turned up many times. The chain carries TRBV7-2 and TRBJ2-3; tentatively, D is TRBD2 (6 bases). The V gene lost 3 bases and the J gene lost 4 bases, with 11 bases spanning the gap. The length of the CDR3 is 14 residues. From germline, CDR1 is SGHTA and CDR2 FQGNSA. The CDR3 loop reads CASSLFREPDTQYF. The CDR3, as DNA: TGTGCCAGCAGCTTGTTCCGGGAGCCAGATACGCAGTATTTT.

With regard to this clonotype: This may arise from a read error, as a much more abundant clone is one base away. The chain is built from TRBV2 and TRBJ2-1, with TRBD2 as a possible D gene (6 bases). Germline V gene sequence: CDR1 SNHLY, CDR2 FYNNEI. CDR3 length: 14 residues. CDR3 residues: CASSERRENNEQLF. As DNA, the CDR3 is TGTGCCAGCAGTGAAAGGCGGGAAAACAATGAGCAGCTCTTC.

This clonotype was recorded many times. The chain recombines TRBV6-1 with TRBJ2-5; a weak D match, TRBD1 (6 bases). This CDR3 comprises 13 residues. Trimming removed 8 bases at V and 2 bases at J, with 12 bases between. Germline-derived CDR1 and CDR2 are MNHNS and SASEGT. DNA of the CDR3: TGTGCCAGCGGTTTCGGACAGCAAGAGACCCAGTACTTC. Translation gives CASGFGQQETQYF.

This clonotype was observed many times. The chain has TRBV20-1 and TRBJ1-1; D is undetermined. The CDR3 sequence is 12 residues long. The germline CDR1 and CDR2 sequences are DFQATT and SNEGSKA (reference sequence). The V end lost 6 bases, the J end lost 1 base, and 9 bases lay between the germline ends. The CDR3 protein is CSAARGNTEAFF. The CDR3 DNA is TGCAGTGCCGCTCGGGGGAACACTGAAGCTTTCTTT.

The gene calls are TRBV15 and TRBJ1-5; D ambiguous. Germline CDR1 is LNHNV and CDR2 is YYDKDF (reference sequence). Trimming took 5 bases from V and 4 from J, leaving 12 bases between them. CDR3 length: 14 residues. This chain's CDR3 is CATSPDRSNQPQHF. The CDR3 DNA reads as TGTGCCACCAGCCCGGACCGCAGTAATCAGCCCCAGCATTTT.

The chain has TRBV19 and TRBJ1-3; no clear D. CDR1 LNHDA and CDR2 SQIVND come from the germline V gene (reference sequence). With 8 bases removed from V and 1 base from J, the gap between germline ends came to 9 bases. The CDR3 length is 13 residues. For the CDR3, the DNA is TGTGCCAGTCGTGGCGCTTCTGGAAACACCATATATTTT. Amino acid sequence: CASRGASGNTIYF.

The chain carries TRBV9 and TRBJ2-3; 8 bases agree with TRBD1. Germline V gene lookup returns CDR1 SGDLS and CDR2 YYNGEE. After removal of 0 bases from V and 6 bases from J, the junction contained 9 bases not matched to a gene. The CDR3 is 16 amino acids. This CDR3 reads CASSVAAGGFGDTQYF. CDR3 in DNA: TGTGCCAGCAGCGTAGCGGCAGGGGGCTTTGGGGATACGCAGTATTTT.